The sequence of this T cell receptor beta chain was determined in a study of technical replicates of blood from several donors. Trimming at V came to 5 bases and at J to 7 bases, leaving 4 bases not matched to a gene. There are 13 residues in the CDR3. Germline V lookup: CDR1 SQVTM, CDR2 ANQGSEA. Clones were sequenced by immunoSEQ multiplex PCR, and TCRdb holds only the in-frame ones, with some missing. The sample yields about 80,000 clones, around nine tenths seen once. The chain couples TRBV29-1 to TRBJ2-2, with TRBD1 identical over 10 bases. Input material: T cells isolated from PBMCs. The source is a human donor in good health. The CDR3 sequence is CSVSGTGDGELFF. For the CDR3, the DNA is TGCAGCGTTTCGGGGACAGGGGACGGGGAGCTGTTTTTT.